This TCR beta chain was observed in a study of a mutant IDH1 vaccine in newly diagnosed glioma. Data came from immunoSEQ multiplex PCR; TCRdb stores just in-frame clones and leaves some out. Of fewer than 35,000 clones in the sample, about 56% were seen once. As to time point: week 5, during vaccination. Every vaccine dose comprised 300 ug of mutant IDH1 20-mer peptide plus topical imiquimod. CDR1 is DFQATT and CDR2 is SNEGSKA in the germline V gene (reference sequence). CDR3 length: 11 amino acids. The V end lost 3 bases, the J end lost 8 bases, and 10 bases lay between the germline ends. Turning to this clone: Its specificity is not known.

The clonotype was recovered from a woman under 30 with glioma. This material consisted of PBMCs, taken from a glioma patient whose treatment included an IDH1 peptide vaccine. The rearrangement links TRBV20-1 to TRBJ1-2, with D hard to call. The CDR3 protein is CSASDGGGYTF. In nucleotides, the CDR3 is TGCAGTGCTAGTGACGGAGGGGGCTACACCTTC.